This T cell receptor (beta chain) emerged from a study of cytomegalovirus exposure and HLA in healthy donors. Study details: As released early, the data held 65 million to 90 million unique TCRs from HLA-typed donors. Study-level findings and limits: A later analysis showed that HLA-associated TCR beta chains had undergone more clonal expansion than equally common others. One variant, a missense change in DCLRE1C, was linked in a later analysis to TCR beta V- and J-gene trimming.

On this clone itself: Its matching antigen is unknown.

A multiplex PCR was run with 60 Vbeta primers and 13 Jbeta primers. Produced via immunoSEQ multiplex PCR; TCRdb's table is partial and in-frame only. This sample carries more than 95,000 clones, less than 80% of them seen once, and the ten largest clones take around 3.3%. CDR1 is LNHDA, CDR2 SQIVND, per germline (reference sequence). Trimming stripped 3 bases from V and 3 bases from J, with 3 bases between. CDR3 length: 12 amino acids. This clonotype was sampled from a woman aged 45-65 years in good health and CMV-seronegative. Sequencing was done on a sample of PBMCs. V usage is TRBV19 and J usage is TRBJ1-5; D remains unclear. CDR3 sequence (DNA): TGTGCCAGTAGTATCTCCAATCAGCCCCAGCATTTT. As protein: CASSISNQPQHF.